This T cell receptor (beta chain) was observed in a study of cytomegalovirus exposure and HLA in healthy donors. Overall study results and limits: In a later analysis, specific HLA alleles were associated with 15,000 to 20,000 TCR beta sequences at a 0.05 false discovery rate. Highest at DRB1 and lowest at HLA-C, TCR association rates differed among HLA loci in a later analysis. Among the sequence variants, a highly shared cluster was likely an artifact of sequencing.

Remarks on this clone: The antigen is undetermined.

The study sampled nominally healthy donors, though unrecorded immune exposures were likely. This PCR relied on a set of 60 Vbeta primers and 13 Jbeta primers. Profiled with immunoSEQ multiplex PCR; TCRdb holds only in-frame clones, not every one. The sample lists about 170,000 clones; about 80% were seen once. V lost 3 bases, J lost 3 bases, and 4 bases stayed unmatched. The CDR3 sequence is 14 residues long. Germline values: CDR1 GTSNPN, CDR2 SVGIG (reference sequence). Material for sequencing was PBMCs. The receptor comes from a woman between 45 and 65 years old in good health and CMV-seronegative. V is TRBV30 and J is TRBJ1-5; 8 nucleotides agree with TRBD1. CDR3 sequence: CAWRPGGPNQPQHF. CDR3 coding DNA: TGTGCCTGGAGGCCAGGGGGCCCCAATCAGCCCCAGCATTTT.